This T cell receptor beta chain originates from a study of shared clonotypes between healthy human individuals. Study-wide results and limits: In a few donors, around 5.5% of naive CD4 clonotypes appeared in common. As a rule, naive subsets had a larger estimated richness than memory subsets.

For this clone: Its antigen is not identified. The same CDR3 also results from other DNA sequences found in this sample.

Genomic DNA belonging to each subset was distributed in equal measure over several immunoSEQ plates. Only in-frame clones appear in the TCRdb table, and some are missing; sequencing was by immunoSEQ multiplex PCR. The sample has millions of clones, around nine tenths seen once. V was cut by 0 bases and J by 4 bases, with 7 bases left in between. The V gene's germline CDR1 is MGHRA and CDR2 YSYEKL. The CDR3 runs 14 residues. Sample: naive CD4+ T cells sorted from blood. The sample's subset: CD45RA+ positively selected. The V and J genes are TRBV4-1 and TRBJ2-1; perhaps TRBD1 as D (5 bases). This TCR came from a man between 18 and 29 years old in good health. In DNA form, the CDR3 reads TGCGCCAGCAGCCAAGAAACAGGTTACAATGAGCAGTTCTTC. It encodes CASSQETGYNEQFF.